The sequence of this T cell receptor beta chain was determined in a study of shared clonotypes between healthy human individuals (dated by TCRdb to 2018 to 2020). Describing the broader study: Two women and three men aged 18 to 49 years were included in the cohort. Per donor, three plates each were used for CD4 naive and CD4 memory, two for CD8 naive, and one for CD8 memory. Different laboratories and diverse techniques were used to prepare libraries and sequence TCR repertoires, to increase sequencing depth and limit assay-specific biases. To estimate repertoire size and how much clonotypes are shared between individuals, the study performed deep sequencing of blood TCR repertoires from 4 to 6 healthy adults. Between about 0.85 and 9.5 billion PBMCs per donor were obtained by leukapheresis.

TCR CDR3 regions were amplified from genomic DNA by multiplex PCR using the deep immunoSEQ assay. Genomic DNA extracted from each cell subset was distributed evenly over all wells of several immunoSEQ 96-well plates, and each plate served as one replicate. For sorted subsets, roughly 200 ng genomic DNA, equal to 25,000 to 35,000 T cell genomes, was loaded into each replicate PCR. Purified libraries were quantified with a Qubit 3.0 fluorometer, sized on a Bioanalyzer 2100, and re-quantified with the KAPA Library Quantification kit. Every immunoSEQ 96-well plate was sequenced on a dedicated single-read 150-cycle Illumina NextSeq 550 flow cell. Regarding the original processing steps: Because the immunoSEQ output included only junctional sequences and no quality scores, the filtering could not be the same as the filtering used for full-length reads. Sequences were annotated with PyIR, a Python wrapper for IgBLAST v1.9, using IMGT germline references to assign V/J genes and CDR3. Reads were removed for weak V/J assignments (E-value above 1e-6), missing CDR3, stop codons, out-of-frame junctions, or ambiguous translated residues. V3J clonotypes were defined by identical inferred V gene, J gene, and CDR3 amino acid sequence. Percentage overlap between repertoires was computed as shared unique clonotypes divided by the size of the smaller repertoire. Repertoire richness was assessed with RTK rarefaction, the Chao1 estimator, and Recon v2.1 estimates of unobserved clonotypes. Generation probabilities were computed with OLGA for all TCRbeta clonotypes obtained by the gDNA method from several donors. In its TCRdb copy, this immuneACCESS table keeps in-frame sequences only and misses some clones. Where compared with another copy, unresolved V genes explain less than half of these, and the others have no known cause. V and J calls and clone size are those listed in that table; D and trimming were worked out from the DNA. The sample includes approximately 640,000 clones, with about 92% observed a single time. Around a third of the sample belongs to the ten largest clones.

This clone was found once. Its antigen is still unknown. There are no base qualities to consult, and no much larger clone falls within one base. General study outcomes and caveats: Even with the large sequencing depth, rarefaction of the sorted-subset datasets indicated that sequencing was incomplete. Pairwise subsampling indicated that sequencing depth was expected to affect the degree of clonotype sharing among donors. Sharing across a handful of donors was observed for around 5% of naive CD4, under 4% of naive CD8, 2% to 2.5% of memory CD4, and over 0.3% of memory CD8 clonotypes. Sampling was restricted to blood, and TCR repertoires in tissues likely differ from the TCR repertoires found in blood. Compared with non-shared clonotypes, the clonotypes found in all four sorted-subset donors had higher generation probabilities. Estimated clonotype richness was generally larger for naive than for memory subsets. Because the study included only a small number of donors, the genetic and exposure-history diversity represented was limited.

Donors were healthy HIV-negative adults with no recently reported acute infections or vaccinations. Only Caucasian adults living in Nashville, Tennessee, USA were represented among the donors. CD8 memory samples were composed of magnetically selected CD45RO+ cells combined with CCR7-negative CD45RA+ effector memory (TemRA) cells. After blood collection by leukapheresis, PBMCs were isolated using Ficoll-Histopaque density gradient centrifugation and then cryopreserved in the vapor phase of liquid nitrogen. Purity and quantity of every magnetically sorted T cell population were checked by analytical flow cytometry. Genomic DNA was isolated from every sorted fraction and measured by UV absorbance on a Nanodrop 2000c. CDR1 and CDR2 were assigned from the germline V gene as LGHNA and YSLEER. From its cysteine to its phenylalanine, the CDR3 spans 15 amino acids. The only DNA kept is the CDR3, 45 bases in frame from the first base. Relative to germline, V is 0 bases shorter and J is 2 bases shorter, with 10 bases between their ends.

Input material: memory CD8+ T cells from PBMCs. What the cell subset or site label conveys for this sample: CD45RO+ cells pooled with CCR7-negative TemRA cells. This chain joins TRBV4-3 to TRBJ2-5; TRBD2 is possibly the D segment (5 matching bases). This TCR came from a young man in good health. Some clones in this sample may be carry-over from other donors' samples. The sequenced DNA is TGCGCCAGCAGCCAAGACGCTAGCCAACAAGAGACCCAGTACTTC. The translation is CASSQDASQQETQYF.